The next 20 T cell receptor beta chains were all read from a single sample in a study of T cell changes during pregnancy in multiple sclerosis. Sequencing used immunoSEQ multiplex PCR; TCRdb keeps in-frame clones, though not all of them. The table lists about 75,000 clones, 89% of them singletons, with roughly 1% in the top ten. This specimen was peripheral blood, taken in the first trimester of pregnancy. The receptor set was obtained from a female donor in good health, enrolled as a control in a pregnancy study.

The V and J genes are TRBV19 and TRBJ2-3, with a tentative D call TRBD2 (6 bases). V was pared by 3 bases and J by 2 bases, with 12 bases between. Germline CDR1 and CDR2: LNHDA and SQIVND (reference sequence). The CDR3 consists of 15 residues. CDR3 nucleotides: TGTGCCAGTAGTATGGGCGGGACCCCCACAGATACGCAGTATTTT. This encodes CASSMGGTPTDTQYF.

With regard to this clone: Germline is not matched at one junction end, which may reflect a read error. The chain couples TRBV10-3 to TRBJ2-1; TRBD2 matches 12 bases. The CDR3 is made up of 15 amino acids. Germline CDR1 reads ENHRY; CDR2 reads SYGVKD. The CDR3 protein is CAISEPSGRALGGIF. The CDR3 DNA reads as TGTGCCATCAGTGAGCCTAGCGGGAGGGCCCTCGGGGGGATCTTC.

This clone was found a few times. The V call is TRBV9, the J call TRBJ1-2; a possible D gene is TRBD1 (5 bases). The length of the CDR3 is 16 residues. CDR1 is SGDLS, CDR2 YYNGEE, per germline. Trimming took 0 bases from V and 4 from J, leaving 16 bases between them. CDR3 region: CASSVGSSGGSYGYTF. The CDR3 region has the DNA TGTGCCAGCAGCGTAGGGAGCTCTGGGGGGTCCTATGGCTACACCTTC.

V gene TRBV19 combines with J gene TRBJ1-1, with D hard to call. This CDR3 contains 11 residues. Germline V gives CDR1 LNHDA, CDR2 SQIVND (reference sequence). With 6 bases removed from V and 5 bases from J, the gap between germline ends came to 7 bases. The CDR3 DNA follows: TGTGCCAGTAGCCCCGGGACTGAAGCTTTCTTT. Translating gives CASSPGTEAFF.

This chain links TRBV6-5 with TRBJ1-1; D ambiguous. The germline V and J ends were trimmed by 2 bases and 0 bases, with 7 bases remaining between them. Per germline, CDR1 MNHEY and CDR2 SVGAGI. The CDR3 is 14 amino acids. For the CDR3, the DNA is TGTGCCAGCAGTTACCGAACTATGAACACTGAAGCTTTCTTT. Protein sequence: CASSYRTMNTEAFF.

The chain couples TRBV6-5 to TRBJ1-2; the D is unclear. There are 12 residues in the CDR3. V dropped 2 bases and J dropped 4 bases, with 5 bases sitting between them. The germline CDR1 and CDR2 sequences are MNHEY and SVGAGI. This chain's CDR3 is CASSYGGYGYTF. The CDR3 bases are TGTGCCAGCAGTTACGGCGGCTATGGCTACACCTTC.

The chain has TRBV28 and TRBJ2-1, with 7 bases aligning to TRBD1. This CDR3 is built from 16 residues. Germline V gene data show CDR1 as MDHEN and CDR2 as SYDVKM. V gave up 6 bases and J gave up 5 bases; unmatched junction bases: 13. CDR3 loop: CASRALVDRPNNEQFF. The CDR3 bases are TGTGCCAGCAGAGCTCTTGTGGACAGGCCAAACAATGAGCAGTTCTTC.

The chain recombines TRBV9 with TRBJ1-4, with TRBD1 matching over 7 bases. V gave up 4 bases and J gave up 6 bases; unmatched junction bases: 6. The CDR3 extends over 14 amino acids. CDR1 is SGDLS, CDR2 YYNGEE, per germline. Here the CDR3 reads CASSPDRADEKLFF. The CDR3, as DNA: TGTGCCAGCAGCCCCGACAGGGCTGATGAAAAACTGTTTTTT. The complete variable domain, with remaining parts taken from reference TRBV9 and TRBJ1-4, reads DSGVTQTPKHLITATGQRVTLRCSPRSGDLSVYWYQQSLDQGLQFLIQYYNGEERAKGNILERFSAQQFPDLHSELNLSSLELGDSALYFCASSPDRADEKLFFGSGTQLSVL.

The chain uses TRBV28 and TRBJ2-1, with TRBD2 matching over 7 bases. The CDR3 is 12 residues long. The V gene end was trimmed by 10 bases and the J gene end by 9 bases; junction bases not matched to a gene: 9. Germline V lookup: CDR1 MDHEN, CDR2 SYDVKM. In DNA form, the CDR3 reads TGTGCCACGGAGCGGGAAAAGTTTGAGCAGTTCTTC. This codes for CATEREKFEQFF.

The CDR3 here is CASSRQQETQYF. CDR3 DNA: TGTGCCAGTAGCCGACAGCAAGAGACCCAGTACTTC. The V and J genes are TRBV19 and TRBJ2-5; possibly TRBD1 for D (5 bases). The CDR3 has 12 amino acids. Trimming removed 6 bases from V and 2 bases from J, with 7 bases in between. Germline lookup yields CDR1 LNHDA and CDR2 SQIVND (reference sequence).

The chain combines TRBV18 with TRBJ2-1, with 7 bases fitting TRBD1. Germline V gene lookup returns CDR1 KGHSH and CDR2 LQKENI. The V and J ends lost 3 bases and 6 bases, in that order; junction bases with no gene match: 5. The CDR3 extends over 14 amino acids. The CDR3 DNA is TGTGCCAGCTCACCGCCGGACAGGTTCAATGAGCAGTTCTTC. It specifies CASSPPDRFNEQFF.

J is TRBJ2-3 and V is TRBV18, with 13 bases identical to TRBD2. V lost 3 bases, J lost 2 bases, and 5 bases stayed unmatched. This CDR3 region has 17 residues. The V gene's germline CDR1 is KGHSH and CDR2 LQKENI. DNA for the CDR3: TGTGCCAGCTCACCCCAACTAGCGGGAGGGGTCACAGATACGCAGTATTTT. It translates to CASSPQLAGGVTDTQYF.

The chain has TRBV11-2 and TRBJ2-7; 12 nucleotides match TRBD2. This CDR3 is built from 16 residues. V lost 5 bases to trimming and J lost 5 bases; unmatched junction nucleotides: 10. In germline, CDR1 is SGHAT, CDR2 FQNNGV. CDR3 protein: CASSRNPSGGADEQYF. CDR3 sequence (DNA): TGTGCCAGCAGCCGAAACCCTAGCGGGGGGGCCGACGAGCAGTACTTC.

The V call is TRBV5-1, the J call TRBJ1-3, with D unresolved. The CDR3 is made up of 15 amino acids. CDR1 and CDR2 from the germline V gene are SGHRS and YFSETQ. Trimming cost V 0 bases and J 0 bases, with 7 bases left between them. CDR3 region: CASSLELVSGNTIYF. CDR3 DNA: TGCGCCAGCAGCTTGGAACTCGTCTCTGGAAACACCATATATTTT.

The V and J genes are TRBV6-5 and TRBJ1-2, with 7 positions matching TRBD1. The CDR3 is made up of 14 amino acids. V was clipped by 2 bases and J by 8 bases; unmatched bases: 8. Germline CDR1 and CDR2: MNHEY and SVGAGI. This chain's CDR3 is CASSYRTGTIGYTF. As DNA, the CDR3 is TGTGCCAGCAGTTACCGGACAGGAACTATCGGCTACACCTTC.

This clone was recorded a few times. The chain recombines TRBV5-6 with TRBJ2-1; no clear D gene. The V end was cut by 1 base, the J end by 1 base, with 6 bases between. CDR1 and CDR2 from the germline V gene are SGHDT and YYEEEE. The CDR3 spans 14 residues. As DNA, the CDR3 is TGTGCCAGCAGCTTGATAGTTTCCTACAATGAGCAGTTCTTC. Its protein product is CASSLIVSYNEQFF.

This chain joins TRBV10-3 and TRBJ2-1, with 8 bases lining up with TRBD2. Per germline, CDR1 ENHRY and CDR2 SYGVKD. The CDR3 length is 14 residues. With 10 bases clipped from V and 4 bases from J, the junction kept 9 bases outside the gene matches. CDR3 sequence (DNA): TGTGCCACGATGGGACTAGGAAATTACAATGAGCAGTTCTTC. Protein product: CATMGLGNYNEQFF.

The chain is built from TRBV7-2 and TRBJ2-1; 11 bases match TRBD2. The V segment lost 0 bases and the J segment 9 bases; nucleotides outside the gene matches: 7. CDR3 length: 16 residues. Germline lookup yields CDR1 SGHTA and CDR2 FQGNSA. Written as DNA, the CDR3 is TGTGCCAGCAGCTTAGCTGCTAGCGGGGGGCTCAGTGAGCAGTTCTTC. It is translated as CASSLAASGGLSEQFF. Combining the CDR3 with reference TRBV7-2 and TRBJ2-1 gives the whole variable domain GAGVSQSPSNKVTEKGKDVELRCDPISGHTALYWYRQSLGQGLEFLIYFQGNSAPDKSGLPSDRFSAERTGGSVSTLTIQRTQQEDSAVYLCASSLAASGGLSEQFFGPGTRLTVL.

This chain uses TRBV28 with TRBJ2-3; D perhaps matches TRBD2 (5 bases). Germline CDR1 MDHEN, CDR2 SYDVKM. Trimming removed 5 bases from V and 0 bases from J, with 12 bases in between. The CDR3 has 15 residues. This chain's CDR3 is CASSPVAGSTDTQYF. The CDR3 DNA is TGTGCCAGCAGTCCCGTGGCGGGTAGCACAGATACGCAGTATTTT.

The chain carries TRBV28 and TRBJ1-2; D ambiguous. The V gene's germline CDR1 is MDHEN and CDR2 SYDVKM. Trimming cost V 8 bases and J 2 bases, with 9 bases left between them. The CDR3 length is 12 residues. CDR3 in amino acids: CASQEGNYGYTF. In DNA, the CDR3 is TGTGCCAGCCAGGAGGGAAACTATGGCTACACCTTC.